This entry lists 20 T cell receptor beta chains sequenced from one sample in a study of OX40 agonist ivuxolimab in advanced cancers. Using immunoSEQ multiplex PCR, the repertoire was profiled, and TCRdb retains in-frame clones only, with some absent. Counted here are over 45,000 clones, 79% occurring once; the ten biggest clones make up 1.5% to 2%. The material was CD4+ or CD8+ T cells sorted from blood, obtained in a trial of the OX40 agonist ivuxolimab. All receptors derive from an adult with an advanced solid tumor such as melanoma, head and neck, liver or kidney cancer.

The chain couples TRBV18 to TRBJ1-1; 8 bases match TRBD1. The CDR3 length is 14 residues. Germline V CDR1 and CDR2: KGHSH, LQKENI. Losses at the gene ends were 3 bases for V and 1 base for J; bases not matched to a gene: 1. CDR3 protein: CASSPGQGNTEAFF. CDR3 nucleotides: TGTGCCAGCTCACCCGGACAGGGGAACACTGAAGCTTTCTTT.

The chain is built from TRBV5-4 and TRBJ2-3; D perhaps matches TRBD1 (5 bases). This CDR3 comprises 14 residues. Germline CDR1 SGHNT, CDR2 YYREEE (reference sequence). V was trimmed by 2 bases and J by 2 bases, leaving 9 bases between them. The CDR3 loop reads CASSFRQHTDTQYF. Written as DNA, the CDR3 is TGTGCCAGCAGCTTTAGACAGCACACAGATACGCAGTATTTT.

The chain uses TRBV28 and TRBJ1-5, with 7 positions matching TRBD1. CDR3 length: 14 amino acids. Germline V gives CDR1 MDHEN, CDR2 SYDVKM. The V and J ends lost 6 bases and 1 base, in that order; junction bases with no gene match: 3. The CDR3 bases are TGTGCCAGCAGCCAGGGGGGAAGCAATCAGCCCCAGCATTTT. It encodes CASSQGGSNQPQHF.

J is TRBJ2-3 and V is TRBV28, with D uncertain. V was clipped by 8 bases and J by 2 bases, with 5 bases between them. This CDR3 has 11 residues. Germline V gene data show CDR1 as MDHEN and CDR2 as SYDVKM. CDR3 nucleotides: TGTGCCAGCGGAGTCACAGATACGCAGTATTTT. This sequence encodes CASGVTDTQYF.

The genes are TRBV11-2 and TRBJ2-1; unclear D gene. The V gene's germline CDR1 is SGHAT and CDR2 FQNNGV. There are 11 residues in the CDR3. With 5 bases removed from V and 10 bases from J, the gap between germline ends came to 9 bases. CDR3 nucleotide sequence: TGTGCCAGCAGCCGCTTAAGCGAGCAGTTCTTC. Translated, it gives CASSRLSEQFF.

This chain joins TRBV7-9 and TRBJ2-1; 7 bases line up with TRBD2. V was pared by 2 bases and J by 6 bases, with 7 bases of the junction left unmatched. CDR3 length: 15 residues. Germline lookup yields CDR1 SEHNR and CDR2 FQNEAQ (reference sequence). This chain's CDR3 is CASSLIGLVGNEQFF. CDR3 bases: TGTGCCAGCAGCTTAATCGGACTAGTAGGCAATGAGCAGTTCTTC.

This clone has a handful of counts. The genes are TRBV27 and TRBJ2-5; no firm D call. The CDR3 is 14 amino acids. CDR1 and CDR2 from the germline V gene are MNHEY and SMNVEV (reference sequence). Trimming cost V 6 bases and J 0 bases, with 11 bases left between them. CDR3 coding DNA: TGTGCCAGCAGACCATCCGGGTACCAAGAGACCCAGTACTTC. Protein product: CASRPSGYQETQYF.

This clone was recorded once. The chain employs TRBV4-3 and TRBJ2-4, with 10 bases that match TRBD1. Germline CDR1 and CDR2: LGHNA and YSLEER. The CDR3 totals 16 residues. The junction had 8 bases not matched to a gene; V was cut back by 5 bases and J by 4 bases. The CDR3: CASSKGTGAAKNIQYF. CDR3 bases: TGCGCCAGCAGCAAGGGGACAGGGGCGGCAAAAAACATTCAGTACTTC.

This clone was recorded a few times. The chain employs TRBV5-1 and TRBJ2-1; 10 bases align to TRBD2. CDR3 size: 19 residues. With 4 bases clipped from V and 0 bases from J, the junction kept 13 bases outside the gene matches. Germline-derived CDR1 and CDR2 are SGHRS and YFSETQ. Here the CDR3 reads CASSRRPVLAGISYNEQFF. The CDR3 region has the DNA TGCGCCAGCAGCCGGAGGCCGGTACTAGCGGGGATCTCCTACAATGAGCAGTTCTTC.

The chain has TRBV7-2 and TRBJ1-2; D might be TRBD1 (6 bases). The CDR3 loop spans 14 amino acids. Trimming left V 1 base short and J 6 bases short, with 12 bases between. Germline values: CDR1 SGHTA, CDR2 FQGNSA. CDR3 residues: CASSLETGPHGYTF. The CDR3 DNA sequence: TGTGCCAGCAGCTTAGAAACAGGGCCACATGGCTACACCTTC. Using reference TRBV7-2 and TRBJ1-2 for the parts outside the CDR3, the full variable domain is GAGVSQSPSNKVTEKGKDVELRCDPISGHTALYWYRQSLGQGLEFLIYFQGNSAPDKSGLPSDRFSAERTGGSVSTLTIQRTQQEDSAVYLCASSLETGPHGYTFGSGTRLTVV.

This clone turned up a few times. The CDR3 protein is CASSSQGALGNEQFF. Here the CDR3 DNA reads TGCGCCAGCAGCTCCCAGGGGGCTCTGGGTAATGAGCAGTTCTTC. V is TRBV5-1 and J is TRBJ2-1, with 8 bases identical to TRBD1. With 3 bases clipped from V and 7 bases from J, the junction kept 9 bases outside the gene matches. Germline CDR1 reads SGHRS; CDR2 reads YFSETQ. This CDR3 spans 15 amino acids.

The V call is TRBV15, the J call TRBJ1-4; D is possibly TRBD1 (5 bases). Looked up from germline, CDR1 is LNHNV and CDR2 is YYDKDF (reference sequence). The length of the CDR3 is 14 residues. The V and J ends lost 3 bases and 7 bases respectively, with 12 bases between them. The DNA of the CDR3 is TGTGCCACCAGCAGGGACACCAAGATTGAAAAACTGTTTTTT. Protein: CATSRDTKIEKLFF.

This chain joins TRBV11-3 and TRBJ2-5, with D perhaps TRBD1 (6 bases). The tail of the sequence fits TRBJ2-7 better, so the J call may be wrong. CDR1 SGHNT and CDR2 YENEEA come from the germline V gene. The CDR3 loop spans 13 amino acids. DNA for the CDR3: TGTGCCAGCAGCTTAGGGACAGCCTACGAGCAGTACTTC. It specifies CASSLGTAYEQYF.

The rearrangement joins TRBV4-3 to TRBJ1-1; D is uncertain. Trimming stripped 1 base from V and 1 base from J, with 7 bases between. This CDR3 region has 14 residues. Germline values: CDR1 LGHNA, CDR2 YSLEER. CDR3 nucleotide sequence: TGCGCCAGCAGCCAAGTTGTGGCGAACACTGAAGCTTTCTTT. Translated: CASSQVVANTEAFF.

The V call is TRBV6-1, the J call TRBJ1-2, with 8 bases fitting TRBD1. V shed 8 bases, J shed 7 bases, and the junction held 6 bases outside the gene matches. Germline assignment: CDR1 MNHNS and CDR2 SASEGT. The CDR3 loop spans 12 amino acids. The DNA for the CDR3 is TGTGCCAGCGGAGACAGGGGTGCTGGCTACACCTTC. Its translation is CASGDRGAGYTF.

The chain is built from TRBV10-3 and TRBJ1-2; the D gene is possibly TRBD1 (6 bases). CDR1 is ENHRY, CDR2 SYGVKD, per germline. V was cut by 4 bases and J by 0 bases, with 12 bases left in between. The CDR3 runs to 15 residues. The CDR3 region has the DNA TGTGCCATCAGTGTATCAGGGGCAGCTAACTATGGCTACACCTTC. The encoded protein is CAISVSGAANYGYTF.

The V call is TRBV7-8, the J call TRBJ1-2; D perhaps matches TRBD1 (5 bases). Germline loops: CDR1 SGHVS, CDR2 FQNEAQ. This CDR3 is 15 amino acids long. The V end lost 5 bases, the J end lost 3 bases, and 16 bases lay between the germline ends. The CDR3 coding sequence is TGTGCCAGCAGCCTAGGACAAAACCGGGACTATGGCTACACCTTC. It specifies CASSLGQNRDYGYTF.

The V and J genes are TRBV4-1 and TRBJ2-4; D may match TRBD1 or TRBD2 (5 bases each). The germline gives CDR1 MGHRA, CDR2 YSYEKL. CDR3 length equals 21 residues. The V end was cut by 0 bases, the J end by 0 bases, with 24 bases between. CDR3 coding DNA: TGCGCCAGCAGCCAAGAGGGTTCAGGGAGCTTGATACGCTTAGCCAAAAACATTCAGTACTTC. Residues: CASSQEGSGSLIRLAKNIQYF.

J is TRBJ2-3 and V is TRBV6-5, with D perhaps TRBD2 (5 bases). V shed 2 bases and J shed 4 bases, with 16 bases lying between them. This CDR3 is 16 amino acids long. Looked up from germline, CDR1 is MNHEY and CDR2 is SVGAGI. In nucleotides, the CDR3 is TGTGCCAGCAGTTACGGCGTGGGGAGCTCCTCAGATACGCAGTATTTT. Residues: CASSYGVGSSSDTQYF.

The rearrangement uses TRBV11-3 and TRBJ2-1, with 8 bases matching TRBD2. The CDR3 sequence is 13 residues long. V gave up 5 bases and J gave up 15 bases; unmatched junction bases: 12. Germline CDR1 reads SGHNT; CDR2 reads YENEEA. CDR3 sequence: CASSPAIAGPPFF. Written as DNA, the CDR3 is TGTGCCAGCAGCCCAGCCATAGCGGGACCCCCGTTCTTC.